One TCR beta chain is described in this entry. Its matching antigen is unknown. Assay: immunoSEQ multiplex PCR; the TCRdb copy retains only in-frame clones and omits some. The repertoire holds about 100,000 clones, with roughly 93% as singletons. The data are from a study of siplizumab effects on memory and regulatory T cells. This CDR3 has 14 residues. Trimming took off 8 bases at V and 3 bases at J, with 14 bases between the two ends. Looked up from germline, CDR1 is SEHNR and CDR2 is FQNEAQ (reference sequence). Study-wide results and caveats: Mapping to unstimulated subsets was achieved for only a minor fraction of alloreactive clones.

The sample was non-Treg CD4+ T cells sorted from blood. This clonotype was sampled from a human donor in good health. The chain couples TRBV7-9 to TRBJ1-5, with a possible D match to TRBD1 (5 bases). The CDR3 sequence: CASGSGYPNQPQHF. The CDR3 DNA reads as TGTGCCAGCGGTTCAGGGTACCCCAATCAGCCCCAGCATTTT.